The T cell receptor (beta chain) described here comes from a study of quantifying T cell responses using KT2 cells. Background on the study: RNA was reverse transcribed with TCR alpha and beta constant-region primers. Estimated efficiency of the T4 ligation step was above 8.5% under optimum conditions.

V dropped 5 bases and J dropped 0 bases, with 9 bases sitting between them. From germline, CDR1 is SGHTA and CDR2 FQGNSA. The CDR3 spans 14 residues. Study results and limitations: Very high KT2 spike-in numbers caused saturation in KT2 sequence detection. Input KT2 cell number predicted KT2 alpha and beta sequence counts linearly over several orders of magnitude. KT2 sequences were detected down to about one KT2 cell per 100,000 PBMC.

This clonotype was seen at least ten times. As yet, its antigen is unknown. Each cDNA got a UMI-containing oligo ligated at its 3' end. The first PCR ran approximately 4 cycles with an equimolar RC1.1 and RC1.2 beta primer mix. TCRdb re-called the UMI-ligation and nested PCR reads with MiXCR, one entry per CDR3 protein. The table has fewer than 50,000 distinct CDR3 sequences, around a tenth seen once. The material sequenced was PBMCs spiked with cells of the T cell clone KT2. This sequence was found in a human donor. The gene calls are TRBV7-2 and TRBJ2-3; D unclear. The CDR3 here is CASSQEPSTDTQYF. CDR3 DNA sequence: TGTGCCAGCAGCCAAGAACCGAGCACAGATACGCAGTATTTT.